Listed below are T cell receptor beta chains from one sample, sequenced in a study of T cell changes during pregnancy in multiple sclerosis. TCRdb keeps only in-frame clones here, not all; method: immunoSEQ multiplex PCR. The sample carries tens of thousands of clones, about 91% recorded once. Sequencing used peripheral blood, obtained before pregnancy. The receptors stem from a female donor with multiple sclerosis, enrolled in a pregnancy study. Both conserved end residues are part of each CDR3. A D gene is named only where the DNA matches it firmly. Clone size is given for some rows only: seen once, a few or many times, or a class if the clone is expanded.

J gene: TRBJ2-3
V gene: TRBV11-2
clone size: .
D gene: .
CDR3 protein: CASSLERAIGTDTQYF
CDR3 DNA: TGTGCCAGCAGCTTAGAGAGAGCGATTGGCACAGATACGCAGTATTTT

J gene: TRBJ1-2
V gene: TRBV18
clone size: .
D gene: .
CDR3 protein: CASSLATSPNRYGYTF
CDR3 DNA: TGTGCCAGCTCACTTGCGACATCACCCAACCGCTATGGCTACACCTTC

J gene: TRBJ2-7
V gene: TRBV11-2
clone size: .
D gene: .
CDR3 protein: CASSLDPTEQYF
CDR3 DNA: TGTGCCAGCAGCTTAGACCCGACAGAGCAGTACTTC

J gene: TRBJ1-2
V gene: TRBV5-4
clone size: .
D gene: TRBD1
CDR3 protein: CASRTGQAYGYTF
CDR3 DNA: TGTGCCAGCAGAACGGGACAGGCCTATGGCTACACCTTC

J gene: TRBJ2-7
V gene: TRBV4-1
clone size: .
D gene: .
CDR3 protein: CASSQDGYTGTIYEQYF
CDR3 DNA: TGCGCCAGCAGCCAAGACGGGTATACTGGCACGATCTACGAGCAGTACTTC

J gene: TRBJ1-2
V gene: TRBV30
clone size: .
D gene: TRBD1
CDR3 protein: CACRGRSYGYTF
CDR3 DNA: TGTGCCTGTAGGGGGCGAAGCTATGGCTACACCTTC

J gene: TRBJ2-7
V gene: TRBV6-1
clone size: many
D gene: TRBD2
CDR3 protein: CASGNSGGAYEQYF
CDR3 DNA: TGTGCCAGCGGAAATAGCGGGGGGGCCTACGAGCAGTACTTC

J gene: TRBJ1-6
V gene: TRBV4-2
clone size: few
D gene: .
CDR3 protein: CASSQDVTLINSPLHF
CDR3 DNA: TGTGCCAGCAGCCAAGACGTGACTCTAATTAATTCACCCCTCCACTTT

J gene: TRBJ1-3
V gene: TRBV5-6
clone size: .
D gene: TRBD1
CDR3 protein: CASSPGTGTGGNTIYF
CDR3 DNA: TGTGCCAGCAGCCCTGGGACAGGGACGGGTGGAAACACCATATATTTT

J gene: TRBJ2-7
V gene: TRBV11-2
clone size: .
D gene: TRBD2
CDR3 protein: CASSTLAGGPWEQYF
CDR3 DNA: TGTGCCAGCAGCACCCTAGCGGGGGGGCCGTGGGAGCAGTACTTC

J gene: TRBJ1-5
V gene: TRBV5-1
clone size: .
D gene: .
CDR3 protein: CAISWNRGNQPQHF
CDR3 DNA: TGCGCCATCTCGTGGAACAGGGGCAATCAGCCCCAGCATTTT

J gene: TRBJ1-3
V gene: TRBV5-6
clone size: .
D gene: .
CDR3 protein: CASSLGSSGNTIYF
CDR3 DNA: TGTGCCAGCAGCTTGGGGAGCTCTGGAAACACCATATATTTT

J gene: TRBJ2-3
V gene: TRBV2
clone size: .
D gene: TRBD2
CDR3 protein: CASRFGLAASTDTQYF
CDR3 DNA: TGTGCCAGCAGGTTTGGACTAGCGGCTAGCACAGATACGCAGTATTTT

J gene: TRBJ1-1
V gene: TRBV6-5
clone size: .
D gene: TRBD1
CDR3 protein: CASIETGAGWTEAFF
CDR3 DNA: TGTGCCAGCATCGAAACAGGGGCGGGGTGGACTGAAGCTTTCTTT

J gene: TRBJ2-5
V gene: TRBV4-1
clone size: .
D gene: .
CDR3 protein: CASSQGQSSERGDRGTQYF
CDR3 DNA: TGCGCCAGCAGCCAAGGGCAAAGTTCGGAGCGGGGGGACAGGGGGACCCAGTACTTC

J gene: TRBJ1-5
V gene: TRBV10-1
clone size: .
D gene: .
CDR3 protein: CASSGGDIYSNQPQHF
CDR3 DNA: TGCGCCAGCAGTGGAGGGGACATTTATAGCAATCAGCCCCAGCATTTT

J gene: TRBJ1-2
V gene: TRBV29-1
clone size: .
D gene: .
CDR3 protein: CSVEDRGGDYGYTF
CDR3 DNA: TGCAGCGTTGAAGATAGGGGGGGGGACTATGGCTACACCTTC

J gene: TRBJ1-4
V gene: TRBV6-6
clone size: .
D gene: TRBD1
CDR3 protein: CASSLAGGSEKLFF
CDR3 DNA: TGTGCCAGCAGTTTGGCAGGGGGAAGCGAAAAACTGTTTTTT

J gene: TRBJ1-2
V gene: TRBV9
clone size: .
D gene: .
CDR3 protein: CASSVDGGNYGYTF
CDR3 DNA: TGTGCCAGCAGCGTAGATGGAGGCAACTATGGCTACACCTTC

J gene: TRBJ1-6
V gene: TRBV7-6
clone size: .
D gene: .
CDR3 protein: CASSFEGYSPLHF
CDR3 DNA: TGTGCCAGCAGCTTTGAGGGTTATTCACCCCTCCACTTT

J gene: TRBJ1-5
V gene: TRBV7-2
clone size: .
D gene: .
CDR3 protein: CASSLVSGGEQPQHF
CDR3 DNA: TGTGCCAGCAGCTTAGTTTCCGGGGGGGAGCAGCCCCAGCATTTT

J gene: TRBJ1-1
V gene: TRBV15
clone size: .
D gene: TRBD1
CDR3 protein: CATSSSGQEIMNTEAFF
CDR3 DNA: TGTGCCACCAGCAGTTCCGGACAGGAAATCATGAACACTGAAGCTTTCTTT

J gene: TRBJ2-2
V gene: TRBV7-8
clone size: .
D gene: .
CDR3 protein: CASSPRGPGTGELFF
CDR3 DNA: TGTGCCAGCAGCCCGAGAGGGCCGGGCACCGGGGAGCTGTTTTTT

J gene: TRBJ1-1
V gene: TRBV9
clone size: .
D gene: TRBD1
CDR3 protein: CASSRWTGENTEAFF
CDR3 DNA: TGTGCCAGCAGCCGTTGGACAGGCGAGAACACTGAAGCTTTCTTT

J gene: TRBJ2-3
V gene: TRBV7-2
clone size: .
D gene: TRBD2
CDR3 protein: CASSPTSGSRTDTQYF
CDR3 DNA: TGTGCCAGCAGCCCTACTAGCGGGTCTAGGACAGATACGCAGTATTTT

J gene: TRBJ2-7
V gene: TRBV2
clone size: .
D gene: .
CDR3 protein: CASSEETQGISYEQYF
CDR3 DNA: TGTGCCAGCAGTGAAGAGACTCAGGGAATCTCCTACGAGCAGTACTTC

J gene: TRBJ1-4
V gene: TRBV9
clone size: .
D gene: TRBD1
CDR3 protein: CASTTGQGQGEKLFF
CDR3 DNA: TGTGCCAGCACCACCGGACAGGGCCAGGGGGAAAAACTGTTTTTT

J gene: TRBJ2-2
V gene: TRBV9
clone size: .
D gene: TRBD1
CDR3 protein: CASSVRTGQGFTGELFF
CDR3 DNA: TGTGCCAGCAGCGTCCGGACGGGACAGGGTTTCACCGGGGAGCTGTTTTTT

J gene: TRBJ1-1
V gene: TRBV9
clone size: .
D gene: .
CDR3 protein: CASSGARRGAQSTEAFF
CDR3 DNA: TGTGCCAGCAGCGGAGCCCGGCGGGGGGCGCAGAGTACTGAAGCTTTCTTT

J gene: TRBJ1-1
V gene: TRBV2
clone size: .
D gene: .
CDR3 protein: CASGRGSGQAFF
CDR3 DNA: TGTGCCTCCGGTAGGGGGTCTGGGCAAGCTTTCTTT

J gene: TRBJ1-5
V gene: TRBV7-2
clone size: .
D gene: .
CDR3 protein: CASSLQGFYNQPQHF
CDR3 DNA: TGTGCCAGCAGCTTACAGGGGTTCTACAATCAGCCCCAGCATTTT

J gene: TRBJ1-1
V gene: TRBV7-9
clone size: .
D gene: .
CDR3 protein: CASSRGLKPEAFF
CDR3 DNA: TGTGCCAGCAGCCGTGGACTCAAACCTGAAGCTTTCTTT

J gene: TRBJ1-1
V gene: TRBV30
clone size: .
D gene: .
CDR3 protein: CARPPPIGEAFF
CDR3 DNA: TGTGCCCGCCCCCCCCCTATCGGTGAAGCTTTCTTT

J gene: TRBJ1-2
V gene: TRBV19
clone size: few
D gene: .
CDR3 protein: CASSIEPGGDLYGYTF
CDR3 DNA: TGTGCCAGTAGTATCGAACCGGGGGGCGACCTCTATGGCTACACCTTC

J gene: TRBJ2-7
V gene: TRBV7-2
clone size: .
D gene: .
CDR3 protein: CASSLSPATYEQYF
CDR3 DNA: TGTGCCAGCAGCTTATCGCCAGCGACCTACGAGCAGTACTTC

J gene: TRBJ2-2
V gene: TRBV4-1
clone size: .
D gene: TRBD1
CDR3 protein: CASSQPGQGANTGELFF
CDR3 DNA: TGCGCCAGCAGCCAACCGGGACAGGGGGCAAACACCGGGGAGCTGTTTTTT

J gene: TRBJ1-2
V gene: TRBV18
clone size: .
D gene: .
CDR3 protein: CASSDYRVGYTF
CDR3 DNA: TGTGCCAGCTCAGACTACAGAGTCGGCTACACCTTC

J gene: TRBJ1-2
V gene: TRBV9
clone size: .
D gene: .
CDR3 protein: CASSVDGHVAYGYTF
CDR3 DNA: TGTGCCAGCAGCGTGGACGGACACGTGGCTTATGGCTACACCTTC

J gene: TRBJ1-3
V gene: TRBV2
clone size: .
D gene: .
CDR3 protein: CASSREGPRISGNTIYF
CDR3 DNA: TGTGCCAGCAGTAGAGAGGGCCCCCGCATCTCTGGAAACACCATATATTTT

J gene: TRBJ1-4
V gene: TRBV2
clone size: .
D gene: .
CDR3 protein: CASSVGATNEKLFF
CDR3 DNA: TGTGCCAGCAGTGTAGGGGCAACTAATGAAAAACTGTTTTTT

J gene: TRBJ2-7
V gene: TRBV10-1
clone size: .
D gene: .
CDR3 protein: CASSDFTYEQYF
CDR3 DNA: TGCGCCAGCAGTGATTTCACCTACGAGCAGTACTTC

J gene: TRBJ2-7
V gene: TRBV7-6
clone size: once
D gene: .
CDR3 protein: CASSSGNGYEQYF
CDR3 DNA: TGTGCCAGCAGCTCAGGGAACGGCTACGAGCAGTACTTC

J gene: TRBJ2-2
V gene: TRBV7-3
clone size: .
D gene: .
CDR3 protein: CASSLVRPGELFF
CDR3 DNA: TGTGCCAGCAGCTTAGTGCGCCCCGGGGAGCTGTTTTTT

J gene: TRBJ1-1
V gene: TRBV19
clone size: .
D gene: .
CDR3 protein: CASSIRPGTEAFF
CDR3 DNA: TGTGCCAGTAGTATTAGGCCGGGGACTGAAGCTTTCTTT

J gene: TRBJ2-6
V gene: TRBV12-5
clone size: .
D gene: .
CDR3 protein: CASGGRGAGANVLTF
CDR3 DNA: TGTGCTAGTGGTGGGCGGGGTGCGGGGGCCAACGTCCTGACTTTC

J gene: TRBJ1-1
V gene: TRBV18
clone size: few
D gene: .
CDR3 protein: CASSPSRGLSEAFF
CDR3 DNA: TGTGCCAGCTCACCATCAAGGGGCCTGAGTGAAGCTTTCTTT

J gene: TRBJ1-5
V gene: TRBV2
clone size: .
D gene: TRBD1
CDR3 protein: CASTPSGTGGSQPQHF
CDR3 DNA: TGTGCCAGCACCCCATCCGGGACAGGGGGTAGTCAGCCCCAGCATTTT